This entry lists 26 T cell receptor beta chains sequenced from one sample in a study of blood T cell repertoires in COVID-19. TCRdb's copy holds only in-frame clones and misses some; the assay was immunoSEQ multiplex PCR. The sample holds about 210,000 clones, approximately 82% seen once. Sequences were obtained from peripheral blood. The receptors stem from a woman aged 50 to 60 with acute or convalescent COVID-19.

This rearrangement joins TRBV6-1 to TRBJ2-1; 10 bases are shared with TRBD2. V was clipped by 3 bases and J by 6 bases; unmatched bases: 8. This CDR3 spans 16 amino acids. Germline CDR1 and CDR2: MNHNS and SASEGT. The DNA for the CDR3 is TGTGCCAGCAGTGAGAGGGGGACTAGCGTCGGCAATGAGCAGTTCTTC. Translated: CASSERGTSVGNEQFF.

The chain employs TRBV5-1 and TRBJ2-1, with 11 nucleotides matching TRBD2. The CDR3 runs to 16 residues. J lost 7 bases, V lost 3 bases, and 9 bases had no gene match. The V gene's germline CDR1 is SGHRS and CDR2 YFSETQ. Written as DNA, the CDR3 is TGCGCCAGCAGCTCCCCCTTTAGCGGGAGGGGTAATGAGCAGTTCTTC. Translated: CASSSPFSGRGNEQFF.

This chain connects TRBV9 to TRBJ2-5; D uncertain. The CDR3 runs 11 residues. Between the trimmed V and J ends, which lost 3 bases and 3 bases, there was a span of 3 bases. Germline V lookup: CDR1 SGDLS, CDR2 YYNGEE. Here the CDR3 reads CASSAEETQYF. The CDR3 nucleotides read TGTGCCAGCAGCGCGGAAGAGACCCAGTACTTC.

The chain combines TRBV19 with TRBJ1-1; D uncertain. The CDR3 spans 14 residues. Germline assignment: CDR1 LNHDA and CDR2 SQIVND (reference sequence). Trimming stripped 5 bases from V and 1 base from J, with 11 bases between. The DNA of the CDR3 is TGTGCCAGTAGTCGCCTGGACTGGAACACTGAAGCTTTCTTT. It translates to CASSRLDWNTEAFF.

The chain joins TRBV10-3 to TRBJ1-1; 10 positions match TRBD1. This CDR3 comprises 14 residues. The V and J ends lost 4 bases and 6 bases, in that order; junction bases with no gene match: 5. Germline CDR1 ENHRY, CDR2 SYGVKD. The CDR3 sequence: CAISGSDRGPEAFF. In nucleotides, the CDR3 is TGTGCCATCAGTGGGTCTGACAGGGGGCCTGAAGCTTTCTTT.

The chain has TRBV21-1 and TRBJ2-7; TRBD1, the table's D call, lacks a check against the DNA. TRBV21-1 counts as a pseudogene. There are 15 residues in the CDR3. CDR3 sequence reads: CASSKYSQGYYEQYF. CDR3 sequence (DNA): TGTGCCAGCAGCAAATACTCACAGGGCTACTACGAGCAGTACTTC.

V gene TRBV10-3 combines with J gene TRBJ2-7, with D tentatively TRBD2 (5 bases). The germline V gene encodes CDR1 ENHRY and CDR2 SYGVKD. V gave up 5 bases and J gave up 0 bases, with 11 bases separating them. The CDR3 extends over 14 amino acids. The CDR3: CAISNGESSYEQYF. The CDR3 DNA follows: TGTGCCATCAGTAACGGGGAGAGCTCCTACGAGCAGTACTTC.

The rearrangement uses TRBV15 and TRBJ2-3; possible D gene TRBD2, 5 bases. The germline V and J ends were trimmed by 8 bases and 2 bases, with 11 bases remaining between them. Germline-derived CDR1 and CDR2 are LNHNV and YYDKDF (reference sequence). The CDR3 consists of 13 residues. For the CDR3, the DNA is TGTGCCACCCGGGGAAACCCCACAGATACGCAGTATTTT. It specifies CATRGNPTDTQYF.

The chain employs TRBV5-6 and TRBJ2-3; 7 bases line up with TRBD2. Unmatched junction bases numbered 8, after V lost 2 bases and J lost 5 bases. The CDR3 runs to 15 residues. The germline CDR1 and CDR2 sequences are SGHDT and YYEEEE. CDR3 amino acids: CASSLLLASGDTQYF. CDR3 DNA: TGTGCCAGCAGCTTATTACTAGCGTCAGGAGATACGCAGTATTTT. The whole variable domain, remainder taken from reference TRBV5-6 and TRBJ2-3, is DAGVTQSPTHLIKTRGQQVTLRCSPKSGHDTVSWYQQALGQGPQFIFQYYEEEERQRGNFPDRFSGHQFPNYSSELNVNALLLGDSALYLCASSLLLASGDTQYFGPGTRLTVL.

The chain employs TRBV10-3 and TRBJ1-5; no firm D call. Germline CDR1 ENHRY, CDR2 SYGVKD. Trimming pared 4 bases from V and 1 base from J, leaving 17 bases between. The CDR3 is 17 residues long. Here the CDR3 reads CAISVPMRWQSNQPQHF. The DNA for the CDR3 is TGTGCCATCAGTGTCCCTATGCGGTGGCAGAGCAATCAGCCCCAGCATTTT.

The rearrangement links TRBV24-1 to TRBJ2-7, with D perhaps TRBD2 (6 bases). Germline CDR1 reads KGHDR; CDR2 reads SFDVKD. This CDR3 contains 13 residues. CDR3 sequence (DNA): TGTGCGCCACAACGGGACTCCCCTACGAAGCAGTACTTC. Residues: CAPQRDSPTKQYF.

The chain couples TRBV5-4 to TRBJ2-2, with TRBD1 identical over 10 bases. The germline CDR1 and CDR2 sequences are SGHNT and YYREEE (reference sequence). V trimming: 0 bases; J trimming: 4 bases; junction bases outside the gene matches: 3. The CDR3 totals 16 residues. This chain's CDR3 is CASSLGGTGATGELFF. CDR3 DNA: TGTGCCAGCAGCTTGGGGGGGACAGGGGCCACCGGGGAGCTGTTTTTT.

The CDR3 coding sequence is TGTGCCAGCAGGAGAACTACCGAACCACTTTACAATGAGCAGTTCTTC. Translating it yields CASRRTTEPLYNEQFF. The chain joins TRBV2 to TRBJ2-1; D is unresolved. The CDR3 has 16 amino acids. Trimming removed 6 bases at V and 4 bases at J, with 19 bases between. CDR1 is SNHLY, CDR2 FYNNEI, per germline.

This sequence joins TRBV2 and TRBJ2-1, with TRBD2 matching over 10 bases. The CDR3 contains 12 residues. Germline-derived CDR1 and CDR2 are SNHLY and FYNNEI. The junction had 4 bases not matched to a gene; V was cut back by 7 bases and J by 10 bases. For the CDR3, the DNA is TGTGCCAGCACCCTAGCGGGAGAAGAGCAGTTCTTC. Translation gives CASTLAGEEQFF.

The chain employs TRBV4-2 and TRBJ2-3; 14 bases map to TRBD2. V shed 1 base and J 0 bases; nucleotides not matched to a gene: 15. The CDR3 covers 22 residues. CDR1 is LGHNA, CDR2 YNFKEQ, per germline. CDR3 DNA: TGTGCCAGCAGCCAAGTCCCAGGGACTAGCGGGAGAGGGGGCTCTAGCACAGATACGCAGTATTTT. It translates to CASSQVPGTSGRGGSSTDTQYF.

V usage is TRBV5-5 and J usage is TRBJ1-1; D not certain. V was pared by 0 bases and J by 7 bases, with 7 bases between. CDR3 length: 12 residues. The V gene's germline CDR1 is SGHKS and CDR2 YYEKEE (reference sequence). CDR3 in DNA: TGTGCCAGCAGCTTGGTGCACTTTGAAGCTTTCTTT. This codes for CASSLVHFEAFF. The full variable domain, rest sourced from reference TRBV5-5 and TRBJ1-1, is DAGVTQSPTHLIKTRGQQVTLRCSPISGHKSVSWYQQVLGQGPQFIFQYYEKEERGRGNFPDRFSARQFPNYSSELNVNALLLGDSALYLCASSLVHFEAFFGQGTRLTVV.

This rearrangement joins TRBV11-2 to TRBJ1-2; D perhaps matches TRBD1 (6 bases). The V gene lost 2 bases and the J gene lost 2 bases, with 12 bases spanning the gap. This CDR3 is 15 amino acids long. Germline values: CDR1 SGHAT, CDR2 FQNNGV. The DNA for the CDR3 is TGTGCCAGCAGCTTACGATGGACAGACAACTATGGCTACACCTTC. Its protein product is CASSLRWTDNYGYTF.

This clone came up once. The chain links TRBV3-1 (or the pseudogene TRBV3-2) to TRBJ2-7; possible D gene TRBD2, 6 bases. Trimming pared 1 base from V and 4 bases from J, leaving 11 bases between. CDR1 LGHDT and CDR2 YNNKEL come from the germline V gene (reference sequence). The CDR3 sequence is 14 residues long. The CDR3 DNA reads as TGTGCCAGCAGCCAAGCGGGAGAGCTTTACGAGCAGTACTTC. This sequence encodes CASSQAGELYEQYF.

This chain uses TRBV2 with TRBJ2-7; perhaps TRBD1 as D (5 bases). Trimming pared 6 bases from V and 1 base from J, leaving 7 bases between. The CDR3 extends over 12 amino acids. Germline V lookup: CDR1 SNHLY, CDR2 FYNNEI. The CDR3 DNA is TGTGCCAGCAGCCGACAGTCCTACGAGCAGTACTTC. It is translated as CASSRQSYEQYF.

The chain is built from TRBV27 and TRBJ2-2; no firm D call. Germline V gene sequence: CDR1 MNHEY, CDR2 SMNVEV (reference sequence). This CDR3 comprises 14 residues. V was cut by 6 bases and J by 3 bases, with 11 bases left in between. The DNA of the CDR3 is TGTGCCAGCAGGCCCCTCATAGACACCGGGGAGCTGTTTTTT. As protein: CASRPLIDTGELFF.

V gene TRBV4-2 combines with J gene TRBJ2-1; D possibly corresponds to TRBD2 (6 bases). The V and J ends lost 0 bases and 13 bases respectively, with 10 bases between them. Germline V gene lookup returns CDR1 LGHNA and CDR2 YNFKEQ. This CDR3 region has 12 residues. CDR3 bases: TGTGCCAGCAGCCAAGATTCGGGACTCCAGTTCTTC. As protein: CASSQDSGLQFF.

In its sample, this clone was seen once. This chain uses TRBV4-1 with TRBJ2-5, with a tentative D call TRBD2 (6 bases). CDR3 length: 15 amino acids. Trimming took 4 bases from V and 2 from J, leaving 14 bases between them. Germline CDR1 reads MGHRA; CDR2 reads YSYEKL. The CDR3 loop is CASSPGWGVQETQYF. Written as DNA, the CDR3 is TGCGCCAGCAGCCCGGGCTGGGGGGTACAAGAGACCCAGTACTTC.

The J gene is TRBJ1-5, the V gene TRBV24-1; D unresolved. Germline-derived CDR1 and CDR2 are KGHDR and SFDVKD. Trimming took off 9 bases at V and 3 bases at J, with 11 bases between the two ends. CDR3 length equals 13 residues. The CDR3 nucleotides are TGTGCCACCGGCGGAAGCCTCAATCAGCCCCAGCATTTT. The encoded protein is CATGGSLNQPQHF.

The V gene is TRBV18, the J gene TRBJ2-1; D might be TRBD1 (6 bases). CDR3 length: 13 amino acids. Germline CDR1 KGHSH, CDR2 LQKENI. Trimming removed 3 bases from V and 12 bases from J, with 15 bases in between. CDR3 sequence (DNA): TGTGCCAGCTCACCCCAAGGGGGTCTCGGGCAGTTCTTC. It translates to CASSPQGGLGQFF.

The chain is built from TRBV3-1 (or the pseudogene TRBV3-2) and TRBJ2-3; D unclear. The CDR3 totals 13 residues. The germline V and J ends were trimmed by 5 bases and 4 bases, with 10 bases remaining between them. CDR1 is LGHDT and CDR2 is YNNKEL in the germline V gene (reference sequence). The CDR3 spells CASSARPPDTQYF. The CDR3 nucleotides read TGTGCCAGCAGCGCGCGCCCCCCAGATACGCAGTATTTT.

The chain combines TRBV11-2 with TRBJ2-7; D remains ambiguous. CDR3 length equals 14 residues. The ends were cut back, 1 base at V and 3 bases at J, with 10 bases in the middle. Per the germline V gene, CDR1 is SGHAT and CDR2 is FQNNGV. CDR3 DNA sequence: TGTGCCAGCAGCTTAGGGGCAGGCAACTACGAGCAGTACTTC. Translation gives CASSLGAGNYEQYF.